A selection of T cell receptor beta chains follows, all from one sample in a study of metastatic and nonmetastatic thyroid tumors. TCRdb redid the clone calls on the PCR reads using MiXCR. Of around 46,000 clones listed, roughly a fifth are singletons. The sequenced sample consisted of blood. These receptors were taken from a male donor with papillary thyroid cancer or a benign thyroid nodule (not recorded which). Some clones in this sample may be carry-over from other donors' samples. CDR3s include the opening cysteine and the closing phenylalanine or tryptophan. The D gene is left open where the match is weak. Some rows mark clone size as missing; the rest say once, few, many or name a class of expanded clone.

TRBV7-9	-	-	TRBJ2-7	TGTGCCAGCAGCTACGGGGGCCCATACGAGCAGTACTTC	CASSYGGPYEQYF
TRBV20-1	-	-	TRBJ1-5	TGCAGTGCTAGAGATCGCTCAGTTAGCAATCAGCCCCAGCATTTT	CSARDRSVSNQPQHF
TRBV5-1	medium-sized	TRBD1	TRBJ1-2	TGCGCCAGCAGCCCAAACACAGGGGATGCCTATGGCTACACCTTC	CASSPNTGDAYGYTF
TRBV6-4	-	-	TRBJ2-6	TGTGCCAGCAGTGCCCTTAGCTCTGGGGCCAACGTCCTGACTTTC	CASSALSSGANVLTF
TRBV28	many	TRBD2	TRBJ2-3	TGTGCCAGCACCAAATTTAGAGCGGGAGGGGCAGATACGCAGTATTTT	CASTKFRAGGADTQYF
TRBV7-9	few	TRBD2	TRBJ2-7	TGTGCCAGCAGCTCAGGACTAGCTGTGAAGCAGTACTTC	CASSSGLAVKQYF
TRBV7-9	many	-	TRBJ2-7	TGTGCCAGCAGCCGCGGGGTTGGTTCCTACGAGCAGTACTTC	CASSRGVGSYEQYF
TRBV19	-	-	TRBJ2-2	TGTGCCAGTAGTCAGGGGACGTCGGGGGAGCTGTTTTTT	CASSQGTSGELFF
TRBV27	many	-	TRBJ2-7	TGTGCCAGCGGGTTAGCGGCCGACTCCTACGAGCAGTACTTC	CASGLAADSYEQYF
TRBV27	many	-	TRBJ1-5	TGTGCCAGCAGTTTATCGCGTGATCAGCCCCAGCATTTT	CASSLSRDQPQHF
TRBV28	-	-	TRBJ1-1	TGTGCCAGCAGTTTATACCGTGAAGCTTTCTTT	CASSLYREAFF